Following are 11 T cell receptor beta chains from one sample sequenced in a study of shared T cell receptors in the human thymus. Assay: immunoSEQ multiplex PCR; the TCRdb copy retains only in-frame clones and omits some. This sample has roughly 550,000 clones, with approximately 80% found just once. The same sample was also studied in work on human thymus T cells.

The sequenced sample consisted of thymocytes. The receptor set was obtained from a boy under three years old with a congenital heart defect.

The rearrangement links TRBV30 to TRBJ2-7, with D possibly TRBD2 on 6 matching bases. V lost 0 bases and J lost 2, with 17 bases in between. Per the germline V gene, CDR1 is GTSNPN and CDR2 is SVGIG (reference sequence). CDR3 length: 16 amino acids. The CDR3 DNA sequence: TGTGCCTGGAGTGTCCCAAGCGGGCGGGACGCCTACGAGCAGTACTTC. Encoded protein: CAWSVPSGRDAYEQYF.

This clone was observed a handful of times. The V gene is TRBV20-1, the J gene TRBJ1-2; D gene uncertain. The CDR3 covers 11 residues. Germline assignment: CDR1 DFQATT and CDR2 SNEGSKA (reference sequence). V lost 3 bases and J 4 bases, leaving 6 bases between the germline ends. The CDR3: CSASCVYGYTF. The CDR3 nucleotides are TGCAGTGCTAGTTGCGTCTATGGCTACACCTTC.

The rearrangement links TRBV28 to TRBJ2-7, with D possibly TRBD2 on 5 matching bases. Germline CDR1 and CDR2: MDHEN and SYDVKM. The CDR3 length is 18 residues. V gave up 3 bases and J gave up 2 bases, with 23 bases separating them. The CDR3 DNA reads TGTGCCAGCAGTTTGGCTACCAACCTTTACGGGAACGCCTACGAGCAGTACTTC. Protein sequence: CASSLATNLYGNAYEQYF. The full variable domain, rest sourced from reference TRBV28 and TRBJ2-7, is DVKVTQSSRYLVKRTGEKVFLECVQDMDHENMFWYRQDPGLGLRLIYFSYDVKMKEKGDIPEGYSVSREKKERFSLILESASTNQTSMYLCASSLATNLYGNAYEQYFGPGTRLTVT.

CDR3 amino acids: CASSPLQGSGNTIYF. Here the CDR3 DNA reads TGTGCCAGCAGCCCATTACAGGGGTCTGGAAACACCATATATTTT. The chain recombines TRBV7-2 with TRBJ1-3; 7 bases are a match to TRBD1. Per the germline V gene, CDR1 is SGHTA and CDR2 is FQGNSA. Trimming cost V 5 bases and J 1 base; bases outside gene matches: 5. The CDR3 covers 15 residues.

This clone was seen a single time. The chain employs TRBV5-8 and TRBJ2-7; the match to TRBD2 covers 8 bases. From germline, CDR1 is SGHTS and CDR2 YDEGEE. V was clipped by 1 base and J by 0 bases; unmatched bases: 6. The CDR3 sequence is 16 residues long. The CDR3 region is CASSLRREGSSYEQYF. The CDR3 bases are TGTGCCAGCAGCTTGAGACGGGAGGGATCCTCCTACGAGCAGTACTTC. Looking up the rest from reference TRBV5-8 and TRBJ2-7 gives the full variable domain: EAGVTQSPTHLIKTRGQQATLRCSPISGHTSVYWYQQALGLGLQFLLWYDEGEERNRGNFPPRFSGRQFPNYSSELNVNALELEDSALYLCASSLRREGSSYEQYFGPGTRLTVT.

DNA for the CDR3: TGCGCCAGCAGCTGTGGGACAGGAGCCTACGAGCAGTACTTC. Encoded protein: CASSCGTGAYEQYF. This rearrangement joins TRBV5-1 to TRBJ2-7, with TRBD1 matching over 8 bases. The CDR3 covers 14 residues. V lost 3 bases to trimming and J lost 2 bases; unmatched junction nucleotides: 4. CDR1 is SGHRS, CDR2 YFSETQ, per germline.

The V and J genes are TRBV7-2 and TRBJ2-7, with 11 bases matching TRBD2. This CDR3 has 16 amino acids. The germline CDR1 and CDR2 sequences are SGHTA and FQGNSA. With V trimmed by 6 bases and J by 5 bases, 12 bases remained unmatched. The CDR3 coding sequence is TGTGCCAGCAGTAGTAGCGGGAGGGCCCCCCCCCACGAGCAGTACTTC. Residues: CASSSSGRAPPHEQYF.

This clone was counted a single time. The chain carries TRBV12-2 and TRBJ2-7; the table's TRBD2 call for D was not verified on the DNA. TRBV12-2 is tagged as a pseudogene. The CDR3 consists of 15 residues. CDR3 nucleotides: TGTGCAAGTCGCTTAGTCTCACTAACAATCTACGAGCAGTACTTC. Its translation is CASRLVSLTIYEQYF.

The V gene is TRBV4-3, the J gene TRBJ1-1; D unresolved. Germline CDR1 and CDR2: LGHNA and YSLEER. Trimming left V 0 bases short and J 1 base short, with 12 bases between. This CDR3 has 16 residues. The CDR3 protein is CASSQDSPGENTEAFF. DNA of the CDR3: TGCGCCAGCAGCCAAGACAGTCCGGGAGAGAACACTGAAGCTTTCTTT.

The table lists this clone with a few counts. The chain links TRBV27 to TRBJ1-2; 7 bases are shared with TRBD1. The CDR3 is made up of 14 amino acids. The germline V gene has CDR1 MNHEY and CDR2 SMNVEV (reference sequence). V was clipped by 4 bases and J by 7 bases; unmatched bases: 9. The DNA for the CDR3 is TGTGCCAGCAGTTCAGGGGGGCGCTTCTCTGGCTACACCTTC. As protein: CASSSGGRFSGYTF.

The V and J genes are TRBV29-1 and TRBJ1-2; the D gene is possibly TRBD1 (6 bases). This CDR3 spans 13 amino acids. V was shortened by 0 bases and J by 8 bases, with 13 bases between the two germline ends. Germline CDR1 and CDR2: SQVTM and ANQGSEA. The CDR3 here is CSVEDVGTPGYTF. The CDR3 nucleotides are TGCAGCGTTGAAGATGTCGGGACACCGGGCTACACCTTC.